This TCR beta chain was found in a study of beta chain features in type 1 diabetes. On this clone itself: The target antigen is unknown.

Findings and limits, study-wide: It was among patients, rather than healthy donors, that naive, central memory and Treg TCRB repertoires appeared more similar. Cells that show high TCR expression could be over-represented by cDNA sequencing. The influence of HLA type on TCRB rearrangement stayed undetermined.

Germline V lookup: CDR1 SGHRS, CDR2 YFSETQ. This CDR3 spans 14 amino acids. The germline V and J ends were trimmed by 0 bases and 8 bases, with 9 bases remaining between them. The whole isolated RNA underwent reverse transcription, so sequencing captured expressed TCRB transcripts. Profiling relied on immunoSEQ multiplex PCR, and the TCRdb table lists in-frame clones only, not all of them. In the table there are about 9,400 clones, approximately 80% of which are singletons. Naive, central memory, regulatory and stem cell-like memory cells within the CD4+ compartment were sorted using CD45RO/CCR7/CD25/CD127/CD95/CD27.

The sequence derives from a woman aged 18-30 years in good health. The specimen sequenced was Tregs from blood. The V gene is TRBV5-1, the J gene TRBJ1-6; perhaps TRBD1 as D (6 bases). The CDR3 DNA reads TGCGCCAGCAGCTTGGTACCAGGGGATTCACCCCTCCACTTT. Translating it yields CASSLVPGDSPLHF.